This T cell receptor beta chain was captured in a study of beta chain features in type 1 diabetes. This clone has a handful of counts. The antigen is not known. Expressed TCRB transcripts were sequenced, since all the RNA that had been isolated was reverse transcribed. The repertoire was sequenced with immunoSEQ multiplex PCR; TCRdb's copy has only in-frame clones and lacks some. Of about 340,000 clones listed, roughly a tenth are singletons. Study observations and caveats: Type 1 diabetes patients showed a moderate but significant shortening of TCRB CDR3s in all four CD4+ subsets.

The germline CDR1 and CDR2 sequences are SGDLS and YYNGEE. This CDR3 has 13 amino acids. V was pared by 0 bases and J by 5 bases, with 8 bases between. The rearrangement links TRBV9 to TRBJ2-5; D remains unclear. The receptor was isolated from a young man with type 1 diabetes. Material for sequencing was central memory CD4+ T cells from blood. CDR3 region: CASSVGFGETQYF. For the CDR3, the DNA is TGTGCCAGCAGCGTAGGGTTCGGGGAGACCCAGTACTTC.